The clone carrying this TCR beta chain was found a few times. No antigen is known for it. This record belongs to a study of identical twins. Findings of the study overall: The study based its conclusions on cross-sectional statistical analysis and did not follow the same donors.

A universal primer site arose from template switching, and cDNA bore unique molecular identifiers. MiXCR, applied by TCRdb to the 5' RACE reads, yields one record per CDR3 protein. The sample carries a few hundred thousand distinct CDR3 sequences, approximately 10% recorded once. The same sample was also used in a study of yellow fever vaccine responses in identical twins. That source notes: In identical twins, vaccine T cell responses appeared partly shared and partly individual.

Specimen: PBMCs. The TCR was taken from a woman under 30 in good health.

The CDR3: CASSTGSGANVLTF. In nucleotides, the CDR3 is TGTGCCAGCAGTACTGGGTCCGGGGCCAACGTCCTGACTTTC. The rearrangement joins TRBV6-5 to TRBJ2-6; D unclear. The CDR3 runs 14 residues. V was pared by 5 bases and J by 4 bases, with 9 bases between. The V gene's germline CDR1 is MNHEY and CDR2 SVGAGI.